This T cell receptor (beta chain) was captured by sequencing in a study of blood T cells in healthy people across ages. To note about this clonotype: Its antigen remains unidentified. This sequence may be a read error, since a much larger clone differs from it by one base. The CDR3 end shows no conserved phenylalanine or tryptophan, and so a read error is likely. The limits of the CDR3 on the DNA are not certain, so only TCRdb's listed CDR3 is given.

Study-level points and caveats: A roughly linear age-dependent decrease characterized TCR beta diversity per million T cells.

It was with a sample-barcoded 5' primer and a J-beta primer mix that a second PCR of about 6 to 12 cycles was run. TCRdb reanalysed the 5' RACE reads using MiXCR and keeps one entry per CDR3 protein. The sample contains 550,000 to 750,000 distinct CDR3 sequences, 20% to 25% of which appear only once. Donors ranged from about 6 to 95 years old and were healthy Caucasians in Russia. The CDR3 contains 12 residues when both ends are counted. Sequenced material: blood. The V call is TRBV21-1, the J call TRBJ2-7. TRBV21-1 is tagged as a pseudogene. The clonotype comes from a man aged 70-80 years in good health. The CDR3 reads CASNRGLGEQYL.